This T cell receptor (beta chain) was recorded in a study of CD4 and CD8 cells across lung adenocarcinoma regions. Samples came from patients with localized non-small cell lung adenocarcinoma. Germline V gene data show CDR1 as MNHNS and CDR2 as SASEGT. The CDR3 has 12 amino acids. With respect to this clonotype: One end of the junction varies from germline; a read error may be responsible.

From the PCR reads, TCRdb called clonotypes with MiXCR, one entry per CDR3 protein. Of 3,600 or so distinct CDR3 sequences detected, roughly 60% appear once; the ten largest clones hold roughly 19%. The receptor comes from a male donor with lung adenocarcinoma. The CD4 and CD8 labels of this study may be unreliable. The V and J genes are TRBV6-1 and TRBJ2-3; D is unclear. Input material: CD4+ T cells from the margin of a lung tumor. CDR3 coding DNA: TGTGCCAGGAGTGTGAGCACAGTCACGCAGTATTTT. This translates into CARSVSTVTQYF.